This TCR beta chain was found in a study of T cell responses to AZD1222 COVID-19 vaccine. The study's findings and limits: The study found Spike-specific TCR breadth and depth rose after two AZD1222 doses. The donors showed a predominance of white British ancestry and of females, with possible underestimation of clonal diversity. Unmutated variant regions reportedly attract nearly half of all spike-specific TCRs.

Points on this clone: Its antigen remains unidentified.

Germline values: CDR1 SSHAT, CDR2 FNYEAQ (reference sequence). V lost 2 bases, J lost 5 bases, and 15 bases lay in between. The CDR3 length is 15 residues. Assay: immunoSEQ multiplex PCR; the TCRdb copy retains only in-frame clones and omits some. Here the sample spans under 150,000 clones, less than 90% being singletons. The starting material was peripheral blood, obtained on day 0 of AZD1222 vaccination. This sequence was found in an adult in good health. The rearrangement joins TRBV7-7 to TRBJ2-5; TRBD2 might be the D (6 bases). CDR3 DNA sequence: TGTGCCAGCAGCTTATTCCCTAGCGAGGGGGAGACCCAGTACTTC. Its protein product is CASSLFPSEGETQYF.